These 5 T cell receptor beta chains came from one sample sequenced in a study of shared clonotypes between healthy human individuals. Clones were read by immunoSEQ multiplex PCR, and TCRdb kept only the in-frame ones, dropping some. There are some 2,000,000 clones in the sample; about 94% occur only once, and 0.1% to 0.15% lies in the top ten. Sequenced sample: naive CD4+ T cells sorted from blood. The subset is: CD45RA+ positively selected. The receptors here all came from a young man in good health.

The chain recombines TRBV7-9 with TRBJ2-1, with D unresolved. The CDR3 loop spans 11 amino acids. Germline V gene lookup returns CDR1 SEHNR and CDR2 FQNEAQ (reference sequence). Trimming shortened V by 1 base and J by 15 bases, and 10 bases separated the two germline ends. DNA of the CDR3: TGTGCCAGCAGCTTAGGCTTAGTCCCGTTCTTC. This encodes CASSLGLVPFF.

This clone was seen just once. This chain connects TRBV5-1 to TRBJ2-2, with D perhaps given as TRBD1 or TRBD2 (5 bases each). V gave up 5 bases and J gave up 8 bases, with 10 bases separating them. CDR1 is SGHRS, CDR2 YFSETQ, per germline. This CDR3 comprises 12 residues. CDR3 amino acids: CASSGGSGELFF. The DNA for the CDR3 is TGCGCCAGCAGTGGGGGTTCGGGGGAGCTGTTTTTT.

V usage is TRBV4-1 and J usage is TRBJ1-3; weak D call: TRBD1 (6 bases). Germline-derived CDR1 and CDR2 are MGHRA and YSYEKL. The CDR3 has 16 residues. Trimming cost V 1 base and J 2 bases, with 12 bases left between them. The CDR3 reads CASSQGPAGAGNTIYF. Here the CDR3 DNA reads TGCGCCAGCAGCCAAGGCCCGGCAGGGGCTGGAAACACCATATATTTT.

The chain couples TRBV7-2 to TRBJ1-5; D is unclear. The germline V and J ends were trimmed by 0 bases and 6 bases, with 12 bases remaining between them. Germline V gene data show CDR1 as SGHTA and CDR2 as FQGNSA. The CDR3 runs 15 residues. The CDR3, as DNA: TGTGCCAGCAGCTTAGCCGGAGGGCTAATTCAGCCCCAGCATTTT. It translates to CASSLAGGLIQPQHF.

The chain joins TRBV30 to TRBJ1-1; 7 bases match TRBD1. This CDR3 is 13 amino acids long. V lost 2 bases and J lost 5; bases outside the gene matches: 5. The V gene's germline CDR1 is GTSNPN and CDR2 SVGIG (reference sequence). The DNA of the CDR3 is TGTGCCTGGAGTTACAGGGGATTAACTGAAGCTTTCTTT. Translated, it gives CAWSYRGLTEAFF. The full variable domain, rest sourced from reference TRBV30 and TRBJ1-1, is SQTIHQWPATLVQPVGSPLSLECTVEGTSNPNLYWYRQAAGRGLQLLFYSVGIGQISSEVPQNLSASRPQDRQFILSSKKLLLSDSGFYLCAWSYRGLTEAFFGQGTRLTVV.